Below, 19 T cell receptor beta chains from the same sample are listed, as sequenced in a study of T cell responses to AZD1222 COVID-19 vaccine. TCRdb's copy holds only in-frame clones and misses some; the assay was immunoSEQ multiplex PCR. There are more than 85,000 clones in the sample; about nine tenths occur only once, and about 7.5% lies in the top ten. The material was peripheral blood, obtained on day 0 of AZD1222 vaccination. Source of these receptors: an adult in good health.

The V gene is TRBV6-4, the J gene TRBJ1-5; the D gene is possibly TRBD1 (6 bases). V dropped 7 bases and J dropped 2 bases, with 12 bases sitting between them. Germline V gene data show CDR1 as MRHNA and CDR2 as SNTAGT. This CDR3 region has 14 residues. The DNA for the CDR3 is TGTGCCAGCAATCCGACAGGCGGCAATCAGCCCCAGCATTTT. Its translation is CASNPTGGNQPQHF.

The V gene is TRBV30, the J gene TRBJ2-7; D ambiguous. V gave up 0 bases and J gave up 3 bases, with 6 bases separating them. The CDR3 contains 12 residues. From germline, CDR1 is GTSNPN and CDR2 SVGIG (reference sequence). CDR3 loop: CAWSVALYEQYF. In DNA form, the CDR3 reads TGTGCCTGGAGTGTAGCCCTCTACGAGCAGTACTTC. Variable domain in full (rest from reference TRBV30 and TRBJ2-7): SQTIHQWPATLVQPVGSPLSLECTVEGTSNPNLYWYRQAAGRGLQLLFYSVGIGQISSEVPQNLSASRPQDRQFILSSKKLLLSDSGFYLCAWSVALYEQYFGPGTRLTVT.

The chain recombines TRBV9 with TRBJ2-1, with 8 nucleotides matching TRBD2. The CDR3 is made up of 14 amino acids. J was trimmed by 9 bases and V by 3 bases; bases with no gene match: 8. Germline V CDR1 and CDR2: SGDLS, YYNGEE. As DNA, the CDR3 is TGTGCCAGCAGCGAACGATGGAGCGGGGGTGAGCAGTTCTTC. It codes for CASSERWSGGEQFF.

The gene calls are TRBV5-1 and TRBJ2-6; D remains unclear. The germline V gene has CDR1 SGHRS and CDR2 YFSETQ. V was cut by 1 base and J by 0 bases, with 8 bases left in between. The CDR3 extends over 16 amino acids. CDR3 sequence (DNA): TGCGCCAGCAGCTTGACACCTACCTCTGGGGCCAACGTCCTGACTTTC. Protein: CASSLTPTSGANVLTF.

The chain recombines TRBV30 with TRBJ1-5; a weak D match, TRBD1 (5 bases). Germline values: CDR1 GTSNPN, CDR2 SVGIG (reference sequence). Trimming removed 2 bases at V and 2 bases at J, with 7 bases between. The CDR3 covers 13 residues. CDR3 sequence: CAWSPGRNQPQHF. DNA of the CDR3: TGTGCCTGGAGTCCGGGACGCAATCAGCCCCAGCATTTT.

The rearrangement uses TRBV4-2 and TRBJ2-5; 7 bases fit TRBD1. Losses at the gene ends were 3 bases for V and 3 bases for J; bases not matched to a gene: 10. CDR1 and CDR2 from the germline V gene are LGHNA and YNFKEQ. The CDR3 totals 16 residues. The CDR3 region has the DNA TGTGCCAGCAGCCAGACTCCTCAGGGGGTTGAAGAGACCCAGTACTTC. Translated: CASSQTPQGVEETQYF.

The chain recombines TRBV5-1 with TRBJ2-5; D is possibly TRBD1 (6 bases). Between the trimmed V and J ends, which lost 3 bases and 2 bases, there was a span of 17 bases. Germline V gene sequence: CDR1 SGHRS, CDR2 YFSETQ. This CDR3 is built from 16 residues. The CDR3 reads CASSSGARGDQETQYF. DNA of the CDR3: TGCGCCAGCAGCTCAGGGGCCCGCGGCGATCAAGAGACCCAGTACTTC.

For this clone: The junction differs from germline at one of its ends, possibly a read error. The rearrangement joins TRBV11-1 to TRBJ1-1; tentatively, D is TRBD1 (6 bases). The CDR3 extends over 13 amino acids. Germline values: CDR1 SGHAT, CDR2 FQDESV (reference sequence). The CDR3 DNA reads TGTGCCAGCAGCTCTGACAGGAACCCTGAAGCTTTCTTT. It codes for CASSSDRNPEAFF.

This chain links TRBV10-3 with TRBJ1-1; the D gene is possibly TRBD1 (5 bases). The germline CDR1 and CDR2 sequences are ENHRY and SYGVKD. This CDR3 comprises 14 residues. The V and J ends lost 10 bases and 5 bases respectively, with 20 bases between them. CDR3 sequence: CATGPGSGGTEAFF. In nucleotides, the CDR3 is TGTGCCACCGGACCAGGGAGTGGTGGAACTGAAGCTTTCTTT.

V and J are TRBV6-5 and TRBJ1-2; no firm D call. V was shortened by 2 bases and J by 4 bases, with 8 bases between the two germline ends. Germline V gene lookup returns CDR1 MNHEY and CDR2 SVGAGI. The CDR3 is 13 residues long. Here the CDR3 DNA reads TGTGCCAGCAGTTACCGGCGCTCCTATGGCTACACCTTC. It codes for CASSYRRSYGYTF.

The chain recombines TRBV27 with TRBJ2-5; TRBD2 aligns across 13 bases. With 5 bases clipped from V and 5 bases from J, the junction kept 17 bases outside the gene matches. Germline V gives CDR1 MNHEY, CDR2 SMNVEV (reference sequence). This CDR3 is built from 19 residues. CDR3 nucleotides: TGTGCCAGCAGTCCAACCGGGACTAGCGGGACGAGGCTTGGGGAGACCCAGTACTTC. Translating it yields CASSPTGTSGTRLGETQYF.

V is TRBV28 and J is TRBJ1-4; 8 nucleotides line up with TRBD1. The J segment lost 5 bases and the V segment lost 7 bases, leaving 9 bases of the junction unmatched. CDR3 size: 15 residues. Per the germline V gene, CDR1 is MDHEN and CDR2 is SYDVKM. The CDR3 region has the DNA TGTGCCAGCACCCCCCCGCAGGGGGCGAATGAAAAACTGTTTTTT. It codes for CASTPPQGANEKLFF.

This sequence joins TRBV4-1 and TRBJ1-2; 12 bases map to TRBD1. Germline values: CDR1 MGHRA, CDR2 YSYEKL. With 4 bases clipped from V and 4 bases from J, the junction kept 16 bases outside the gene matches. The CDR3 has 19 amino acids. The CDR3 nucleotides are TGCGCCAGCAGCCCCCCCGCAGGGACAGGGGGCCGACTCTTCTATGGCTACACCTTC. Translating it yields CASSPPAGTGGRLFYGYTF.

V usage is TRBV11-2 and J usage is TRBJ2-5; 7 bases fit TRBD2. The length of the CDR3 is 14 residues. V gave up 5 bases and J gave up 3 bases; unmatched junction bases: 6. CDR1 and CDR2 from the germline V gene are SGHAT and FQNNGV. The CDR3 region has the DNA TGTGCCAGCAGCACCACACGGGGGGAAGAGACCCAGTACTTC. Translated, it gives CASSTTRGEETQYF.

V gene TRBV5-1 combines with J gene TRBJ2-5, with D tentatively TRBD1 (6 bases). The CDR3 is 12 residues long. Deletions cut 3 bases from V and 5 bases from J, with 8 bases between. Germline assignment: CDR1 SGHRS and CDR2 YFSETQ. CDR3 protein: CASSSQGETQYF. Written as DNA, the CDR3 is TGCGCCAGCAGCTCCCAGGGGGAGACCCAGTACTTC.

The CDR3 nucleotides read TGTGCCAGCAGTTACTTTCGATTTGCGGGCGCGGGTGAAAAACTGTTTTTT. Protein: CASSYFRFAGAGEKLFF. The chain couples TRBV6-2 or TRBV6-3 to TRBJ1-4; D gene uncertain. Trimming took off 1 base at V and 7 bases at J, with 19 bases between the two ends. CDR3 length equals 17 residues. Germline assignment: CDR1 MNHEY and CDR2 SVGEGT.

The chain has TRBV7-3 and TRBJ1-1; D is ambiguous. The CDR3 sequence is 13 residues long. V was clipped by 5 bases and J by 1 base, with 8 bases between them. CDR1 is SGHTA and CDR2 is FQGTGA in the germline V gene. The CDR3 nucleotides read TGTGCCAGCAGCCAATCAACGAACACTGAAGCTTTCTTT. It is translated as CASSQSTNTEAFF.

This chain connects TRBV5-1 to TRBJ2-1; D not resolved. The length of the CDR3 is 17 residues. The germline gives CDR1 SGHRS, CDR2 YFSETQ. V was shortened by 0 bases and J by 0 bases, with 13 bases between the two germline ends. In nucleotides, the CDR3 is TGCGCCAGCAGCTTGGTGGTGCGGCAGAGCTCCTACAATGAGCAGTTCTTC. Protein product: CASSLVVRQSSYNEQFF.

This rearrangement joins TRBV19 to TRBJ2-7; D uncertain. Germline lookup yields CDR1 LNHDA and CDR2 SQIVND (reference sequence). V lost 5 bases and J 7 bases, leaving 21 bases between the germline ends. This CDR3 is built from 15 residues. This chain's CDR3 is CASSPARRSLREQYF. The CDR3 DNA sequence: TGTGCCAGTAGTCCCGCCCGGCGCAGTCTGCGGGAGCAGTACTTC.